This T cell receptor beta chain was recovered during a study of blood T cell repertoires in COVID-19. Germline CDR1 is LGHNA and CDR2 is YSLEER. Trimming took off 0 bases at V and 0 bases at J, with 9 bases between the two ends. This CDR3 region has 15 residues. Using immunoSEQ multiplex PCR, the repertoire was profiled, and TCRdb retains in-frame clones only, with some absent. Altogether fewer than 450,000 clones are present, roughly 90% being singletons, with the ten largest covering 0.9% to 1.2%. Individuals drawn from 20 to 30 US areas were roughly 18 to 89 years old. Membership in each cohort depended on participant-reported clinical history. Recovered status applied to Cohort 3 donors who had two consecutive negative PCRs. It also applied to those with clearance or with symptom resolution.

The chain joins TRBV4-3 to TRBJ2-7; D unclear. The sequenced material came from PBMCs or T cells enriched from blood (not recorded which). The sequence was obtained from a young woman who had recovered from COVID-19. Here the CDR3 DNA reads TGCGCCAGCAGCCAAGATCCCCGGTCCTCCTACGAGCAGTACTTC. Translated: CASSQDPRSSYEQYF.